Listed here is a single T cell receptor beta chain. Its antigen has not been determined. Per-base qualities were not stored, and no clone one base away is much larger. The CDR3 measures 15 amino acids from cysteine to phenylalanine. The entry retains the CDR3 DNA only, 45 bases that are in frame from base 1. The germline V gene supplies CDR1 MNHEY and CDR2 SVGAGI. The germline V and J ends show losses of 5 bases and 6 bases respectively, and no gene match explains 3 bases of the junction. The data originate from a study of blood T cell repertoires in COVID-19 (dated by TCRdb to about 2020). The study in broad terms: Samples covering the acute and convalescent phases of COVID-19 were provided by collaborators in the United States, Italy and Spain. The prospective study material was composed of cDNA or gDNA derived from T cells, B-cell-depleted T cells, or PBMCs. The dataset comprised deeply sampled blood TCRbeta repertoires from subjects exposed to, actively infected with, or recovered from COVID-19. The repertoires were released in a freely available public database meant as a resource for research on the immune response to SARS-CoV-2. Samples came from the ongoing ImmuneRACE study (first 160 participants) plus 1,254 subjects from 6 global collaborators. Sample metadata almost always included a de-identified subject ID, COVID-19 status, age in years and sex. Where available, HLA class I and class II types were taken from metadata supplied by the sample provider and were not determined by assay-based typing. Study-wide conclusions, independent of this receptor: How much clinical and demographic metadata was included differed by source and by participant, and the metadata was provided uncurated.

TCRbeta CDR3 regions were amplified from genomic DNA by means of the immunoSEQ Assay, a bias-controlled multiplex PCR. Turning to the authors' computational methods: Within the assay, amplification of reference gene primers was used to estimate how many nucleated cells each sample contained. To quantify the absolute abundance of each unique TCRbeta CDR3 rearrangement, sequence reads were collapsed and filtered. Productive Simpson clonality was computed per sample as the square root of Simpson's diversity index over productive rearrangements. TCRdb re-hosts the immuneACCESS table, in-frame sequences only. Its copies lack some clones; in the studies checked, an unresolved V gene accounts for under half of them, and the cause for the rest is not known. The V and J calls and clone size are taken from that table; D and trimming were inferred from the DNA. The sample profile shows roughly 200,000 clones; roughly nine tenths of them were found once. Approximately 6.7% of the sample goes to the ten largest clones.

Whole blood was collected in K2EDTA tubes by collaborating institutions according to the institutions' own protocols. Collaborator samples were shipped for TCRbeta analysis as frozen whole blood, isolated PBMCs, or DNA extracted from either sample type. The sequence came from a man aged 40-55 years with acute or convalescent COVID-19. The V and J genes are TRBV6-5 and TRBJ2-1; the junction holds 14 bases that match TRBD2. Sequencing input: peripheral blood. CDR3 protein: CASSRGLAGANEQFF. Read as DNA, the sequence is TGTGCCAGCAGTAGGGGACTAGCGGGGGCCAATGAGCAGTTCTTC.